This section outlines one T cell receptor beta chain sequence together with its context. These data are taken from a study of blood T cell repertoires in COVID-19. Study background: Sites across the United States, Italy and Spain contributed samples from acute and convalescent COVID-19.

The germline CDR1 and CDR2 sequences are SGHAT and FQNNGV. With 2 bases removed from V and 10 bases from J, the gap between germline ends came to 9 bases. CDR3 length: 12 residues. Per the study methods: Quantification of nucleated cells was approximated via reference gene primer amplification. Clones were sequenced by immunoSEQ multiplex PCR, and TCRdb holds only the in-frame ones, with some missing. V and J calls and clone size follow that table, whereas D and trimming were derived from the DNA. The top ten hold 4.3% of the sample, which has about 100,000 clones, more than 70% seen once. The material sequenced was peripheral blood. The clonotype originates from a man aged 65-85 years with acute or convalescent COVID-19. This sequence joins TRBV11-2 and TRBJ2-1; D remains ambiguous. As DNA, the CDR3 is TGTGCCAGCAGCTTAATGTTCGGGGAGCAGTTCTTC. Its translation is CASSLMFGEQFF. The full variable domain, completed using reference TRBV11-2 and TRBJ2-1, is EAGVAQSPRYKIIEKRQSVAFWCNPISGHATLYWYQQILGQGPKLLIQFQNNGVVDDSQLPKDRFSAERLKGVDSTLKIQPAKLEDSAVYLCASSLMFGEQFFGPGTRLTVL.